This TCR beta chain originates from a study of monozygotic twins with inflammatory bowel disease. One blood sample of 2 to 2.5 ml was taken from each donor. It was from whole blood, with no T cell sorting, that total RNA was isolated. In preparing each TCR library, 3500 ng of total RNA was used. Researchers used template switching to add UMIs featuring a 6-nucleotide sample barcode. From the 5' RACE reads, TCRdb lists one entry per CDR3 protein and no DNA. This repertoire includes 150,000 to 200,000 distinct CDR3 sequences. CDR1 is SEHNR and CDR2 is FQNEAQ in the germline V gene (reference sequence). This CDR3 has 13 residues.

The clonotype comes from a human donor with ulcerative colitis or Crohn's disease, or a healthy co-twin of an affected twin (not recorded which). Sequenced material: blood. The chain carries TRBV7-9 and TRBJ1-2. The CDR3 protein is CASSLAGPHGYTF.